This T cell receptor (beta chain) was sequenced for a study of T-cell reconstitution after alpha-beta-depleted transplantation in children. Overall study results and limits: There were reportedly several hundred expanded graft clones from which alpha-beta T cells came about two months after transplant. Surviving recipient T cells and thymic progenitors produced the high day-60 TCRbeta diversity seen in some patients. At the one-year point after transplant, T-cell counts and TCRbeta diversity were found to come mostly from T cells that had been newly produced.

Preparation of the TCRbeta library used unique molecular identifiers. A single record per CDR3 protein comes from TCRdb applying MiXCR to the PCR reads. The sample has 180,000 or so distinct CDR3 sequences, 6.3% seen once. This clonotype was counted many times. No antigen is known for it. CDR3 length equals 17 residues. Germline V CDR1 and CDR2: LGHNA, YNFKEQ. Unmatched junction bases numbered 8, after V lost 5 bases and J lost 3 bases. This receptor was obtained from a girl less than two years old with combined immunodeficiency, due to receive a stem cell transplant. The V call is TRBV4-2, the J call TRBJ2-5; 14 bases fit TRBD2. This specimen consisted of PBMCs, obtained before TCRalphabeta/CD19-depleted stem cell transplant. CDR3 protein: CASSVPGLAGEKETQYF. CDR3 sequence (DNA): TGTGCCAGCAGCGTCCCGGGACTAGCGGGGGAAAAAGAGACCCAGTACTTC.